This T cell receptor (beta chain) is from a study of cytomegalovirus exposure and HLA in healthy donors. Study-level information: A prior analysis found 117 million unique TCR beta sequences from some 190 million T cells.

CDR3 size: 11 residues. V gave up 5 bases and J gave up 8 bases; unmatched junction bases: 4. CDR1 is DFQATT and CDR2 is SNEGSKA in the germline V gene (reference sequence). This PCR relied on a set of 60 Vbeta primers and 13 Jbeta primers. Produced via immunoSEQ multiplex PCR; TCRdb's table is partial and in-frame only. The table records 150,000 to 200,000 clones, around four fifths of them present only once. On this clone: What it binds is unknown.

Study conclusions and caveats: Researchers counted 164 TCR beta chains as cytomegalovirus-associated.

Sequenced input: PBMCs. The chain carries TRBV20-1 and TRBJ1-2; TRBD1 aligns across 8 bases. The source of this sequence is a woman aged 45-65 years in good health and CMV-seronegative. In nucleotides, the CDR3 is TGCAGTGCTCGACAGGGGTACGGCTACACCTTC. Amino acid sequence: CSARQGYGYTF.